Presented here are 21 T cell receptor beta chains from one specimen sequenced in a study of Ad26.COV2.S vaccination and SARS-CoV-2 variants. The protocol was immunoSEQ multiplex PCR, while the TCRdb copy is restricted to in-frame clones and leaves out a portion. The repertoire includes hundreds of thousands of clones, roughly nine tenths of them detected once, and about 1.5% sits in the top ten. The treatment here: approximately 18 received Ad26.COV2.S at low or high dose, single or two shots; about 5 received placebo; per-sample allocation not given. The study sampled participants on day 63 after the first vaccine or placebo injection. The starting material was peripheral blood, obtained in a trial of Ad26.COV2.S vaccine versus placebo. Receptors originate from a person aged 18-65 years who received the Ad26.COV2.S COVID-19 vaccine or a placebo.

This clone was found once. V and J are TRBV9 and TRBJ2-1, with D perhaps TRBD2 (6 bases). Looked up from germline, CDR1 is SGDLS and CDR2 is YYNGEE. Between the trimmed V and J ends, which lost 4 bases and 7 bases, there was a span of 15 bases. This CDR3 is built from 14 residues. The CDR3 protein is CASSPRLATNEQFF. CDR3 bases: TGTGCCAGCAGCCCTCGGCTAGCGACTAATGAGCAGTTCTTC.

The rearrangement links TRBV18 to TRBJ2-6; 7 positions agree with TRBD2. From germline, CDR1 is KGHSH and CDR2 LQKENI. The J segment lost 4 bases and the V segment lost 6 bases, leaving 12 bases of the junction unmatched. The CDR3 is made up of 17 amino acids. This chain's CDR3 is CASSPQGRDTGANVLTF. The CDR3 region has the DNA TGTGCCAGCTCCCCTCAAGGGAGGGATACAGGGGCCAACGTCCTGACTTTC. The full variable domain, in which reference TRBV18 and TRBJ2-6 provide the parts outside the CDR3, is NAGVMQNPRHLVRRRGQEARLRCSPMKGHSHVYWYRQLPEEGLKFMVYLQKENIIDESGMPKERFSAEFPKEGPSILRIQQVVRGDSAAYFCASSPQGRDTGANVLTFGAGSRLTVL.

The chain recombines TRBV7-2 with TRBJ2-7; D ambiguous. CDR1 SGHTA and CDR2 FQGNSA come from the germline V gene. The CDR3 contains 12 residues. Trimming cost V 5 bases and J 7 bases, with 12 bases left between them. CDR3 nucleotides: TGTGCCAGCAGCCCATCCCAGTGGGAGCAGTACTTC. Its protein is CASSPSQWEQYF.

The V gene is TRBV27, the J gene TRBJ2-7; D tentatively fits TRBD1 or TRBD2 (5 bases each). Germline-derived CDR1 and CDR2 are MNHEY and SMNVEV (reference sequence). V lost 5 bases, J lost 2 bases, and 22 bases lay in between. The CDR3 has 17 amino acids. The CDR3 sequence: CASSPRYSQQGPYEQYF. DNA for the CDR3: TGTGCCAGCAGTCCCAGATATTCACAGCAGGGACCCTACGAGCAGTACTTC.

The chain couples TRBV10-3 to TRBJ2-4, with D uncertain. The V and J ends lost 0 bases and 0 bases respectively, with 12 bases between them. The V gene's germline CDR1 is ENHRY and CDR2 SYGVKD. The CDR3 contains 17 residues. The CDR3 DNA follows: TGTGCCATCAGTGAGTCGGCCTTACATCTAGCCAAAAACATTCAGTACTTC. This sequence encodes CAISESALHLAKNIQYF.

The chain combines TRBV5-1 with TRBJ2-7; a weak D match, TRBD1 (6 bases). Trimming removed 4 bases from V and 6 bases from J, with 20 bases in between. The CDR3 contains 15 residues. Germline CDR1 reads SGHRS; CDR2 reads YFSETQ. CDR3 amino acids: CASSPEQGVAGEQYF. Here the CDR3 DNA reads TGCGCCAGCAGCCCGGAACAGGGAGTAGCCGGCGAGCAGTACTTC. Supplemented by reference TRBV5-1 and TRBJ2-7, the full variable domain reads KAGVTQTPRYLIKTRGQQVTLSCSPISGHRSVSWYQQTPGQGLQFLFEYFSETQRNKGNFPGRFSGRQFSNSRSEMNVSTLELGDSALYLCASSPEQGVAGEQYFGPGTRLTVT.

The chain recombines TRBV30 with TRBJ1-2, with unresolved D. With 5 bases removed from V and 2 bases from J, the gap between germline ends came to 9 bases. The CDR3 runs to 12 residues. Germline CDR1 reads GTSNPN; CDR2 reads SVGIG (reference sequence). As DNA, the CDR3 is TGTGCCTGGGGTGGAGGAAACTATGGCTACACCTTC. This codes for CAWGGGNYGYTF.

The chain employs TRBV30 and TRBJ2-7; possible D gene TRBD2, 6 bases. CDR1 is GTSNPN, CDR2 SVGIG, per germline (reference sequence). V dropped 3 bases and J dropped 0 bases, with 15 bases sitting between them. The CDR3 runs 15 residues. The CDR3 spells CAWRSSGTVSYEQYF. CDR3 DNA sequence: TGTGCCTGGAGGTCATCCGGGACTGTCTCCTACGAGCAGTACTTC.

The chain has TRBV11-3 and TRBJ2-3, with D unclear. Germline assignment: CDR1 SGHNT and CDR2 YENEEA. This CDR3 has 13 amino acids. Deletions cut 0 bases from V and 5 bases from J, with 6 bases between. The CDR3 protein is CASSLDSEDTQYF. The CDR3 nucleotides read TGTGCCAGCAGCTTAGATTCGGAAGATACGCAGTATTTT.

The chain combines TRBV5-1 with TRBJ2-7; a possible D gene is TRBD1 (6 bases). The CDR3 consists of 12 residues. Germline V gives CDR1 SGHRS, CDR2 YFSETQ. Trimming took 1 base from V and 7 from J, leaving 9 bases between them. This CDR3 is CASSLPGEEQYF. CDR3 nucleotides: TGCGCCAGCAGCTTGCCAGGGGAAGAGCAGTACTTC.

The chain carries TRBV9 and TRBJ1-1; unclear D gene. Trimming took off 4 bases at V and 3 bases at J, with 16 bases between the two ends. Germline CDR1 reads SGDLS; CDR2 reads YYNGEE. This CDR3 comprises 15 residues. CDR3 nucleotides: TGTGCCAGCAGCCGTTTAGCGGTTGACTACACTGAAGCTTTCTTT. It encodes CASSRLAVDYTEAFF.

The chain uses TRBV10-3 and TRBJ2-1; 8 bases align to TRBD1. CDR1 is ENHRY, CDR2 SYGVKD, per germline. The CDR3 loop spans 13 amino acids. The V gene end was trimmed by 9 bases and the J gene end by 4 bases; junction bases not matched to a gene: 5. The CDR3 protein is CAIEDRVYNEQFF. CDR3 bases: TGTGCCATTGAGGACAGGGTTTACAATGAGCAGTTCTTC.

The rearrangement links TRBV11-3 to TRBJ1-6; D is uncertain. This CDR3 comprises 13 residues. The germline V and J ends were trimmed by 2 bases and 7 bases, with 6 bases remaining between them. Per germline, CDR1 SGHNT and CDR2 YENEEA. The CDR3 here is CASSLQSNSPLHF. As DNA, the CDR3 is TGTGCCAGCAGCTTACAGTCCAATTCACCCCTCCACTTT.

This sequence joins TRBV15 and TRBJ1-2; a possible D gene is TRBD1 (5 bases). The CDR3 is 14 residues long. V was trimmed by 5 bases and J by 7 bases, leaving 17 bases between them. Germline lookup yields CDR1 LNHNV and CDR2 YYDKDF (reference sequence). CDR3 DNA: TGTGCCACCAGCCCCCCCGGGGCAGGACGTGGCTACACCTTC. Amino acids: CATSPPGAGRGYTF.

This rearrangement joins TRBV7-2 to TRBJ1-3; TRBD1 might be the D (6 bases). The ends were cut back, 4 bases at V and 2 bases at J, with 15 bases in the middle. The CDR3 loop spans 16 amino acids. Germline CDR1 reads SGHTA; CDR2 reads FQGNSA. The CDR3 is CASSSAGGAPGNTIYF. The CDR3 region has the DNA TGTGCCAGCAGCTCAGCCGGGGGGGCGCCTGGAAACACCATATATTTT.

V usage is TRBV21-1 and J usage is TRBJ1-1; the tabulated D call, TRBD1, remains unverified against the DNA. TRBV21-1 is flagged as a pseudogene. The CDR3 totals 14 residues. The CDR3 is CASTRGPRDTEAFF. In DNA form, the CDR3 reads TGTGCCAGCACCAGGGGCCCTCGGGACACTGAAGCTTTCTTT.

This clone is a singleton in its sample. The chain links TRBV6-5 to TRBJ2-1; 8 positions agree with TRBD1. The CDR3 is 13 amino acids. The germline CDR1 and CDR2 sequences are MNHEY and SVGAGI. Trimming at V came to 5 bases and at J to 7 bases, leaving 4 bases not matched to a gene. DNA for the CDR3: TGTGCCAGCAGTCCGACAGGGGTAAATGAGCAGTTCTTC. As protein: CASSPTGVNEQFF.

V gene TRBV9 combines with J gene TRBJ2-7; D may be TRBD1 (6 bases). V shed 4 bases and J shed 0 bases, with 20 bases lying between them. Germline V lookup: CDR1 SGDLS, CDR2 YYNGEE. The CDR3 has 17 amino acids. The DNA for the CDR3 is TGTGCCAGCAGCACCCAACCCGGGACACTGAGCTCCTACGAGCAGTACTTC. This gives the protein CASSTQPGTLSSYEQYF.

A note on this clone: This sample includes further DNA sequences coding for the same CDR3. The genes are TRBV12-3 or TRBV12-4 and TRBJ1-5; D is unresolved. V shed 1 base and J shed 5 bases, with 6 bases lying between them. This CDR3 region has 13 residues. Written as DNA, the CDR3 is TGTGCCAGCAGTTTAGGGGGATATCAGCCCCAGCATTTT. Translating gives CASSLGGYQPQHF.

This rearrangement joins TRBV2 to TRBJ1-5; D is perhaps TRBD1 (5 bases). CDR1 and CDR2 from the germline V gene are SNHLY and FYNNEI. V dropped 8 bases and J dropped 3 bases, with 11 bases sitting between them. The CDR3 length is 13 residues. The CDR3 protein is CASGGRTNQPQHF. The DNA for the CDR3 is TGTGCCAGCGGGGGTCGGACCAATCAGCCCCAGCATTTT.

V usage is TRBV19 and J usage is TRBJ1-5; D uncertain. Trimming took 0 bases from V and 6 from J, leaving 6 bases between them. Germline CDR1 is LNHDA and CDR2 is SQIVND (reference sequence). The CDR3 length is 13 residues. The CDR3 coding sequence is TGTGCCAGTAGTATAGATATTGTTCAGCCCCAGCATTTT. Its protein product is CASSIDIVQPQHF.